One and the same sample provided the 24 T cell receptor beta chains below, sequenced in a study of blood T cells in healthy people across ages. Alongside a J-beta primer mix, a sample-barcoded 5' primer served in a second PCR lasting roughly 6 to 11 cycles. TCRdb recomputed calls from the 5' RACE reads with MiXCR, one row per CDR3 protein. Here the sample spans about 1 million distinct CDR3 sequences, 40% to 50% being singletons. The material sequenced was blood. These receptors were taken from a woman aged 55-69 years in good health.

This clonotype was counted a few times. It may be a read error: a sequence one base away is much more abundant. V gene TRBV29-1 combines with J gene TRBJ2-4; tentatively, D is TRBD1 (6 bases). This CDR3 contains 14 residues. The germline V gene has CDR1 SQVTM and CDR2 ANQGSEA. V was clipped by 7 bases and J by 5 bases, with 18 bases between them. For the CDR3, the DNA is TGCAGCGCTGTTATGACAGGCAGGCAAAACATTCAGTACTTC. Protein: CSAVMTGRQNIQYF.

The table lists this clonotype with a few counts. The chain carries TRBV7-3 and TRBJ2-5; D is undetermined. The CDR3 is made up of 12 amino acids. The germline V gene has CDR1 SGHTA and CDR2 FQGTGA. Trimming removed 4 bases at V and 4 bases at J, with 7 bases between. CDR3 region: CASSYDGETQYF. CDR3 nucleotide sequence: TGTGCCAGCAGCTATGATGGAGAGACCCAGTACTTC.

CDR3 DNA sequence: TGCAGTGCTAGCCACGACAGGGTCGACGGCTACACCTTC. It yields the protein CSASHDRVDGYTF. The V and J genes are TRBV20-1 and TRBJ1-2, with 7 positions matching TRBD1. CDR3 length: 13 residues. The V gene end was trimmed by 3 bases and the J gene end by 8 bases; junction bases not matched to a gene: 9. The germline V gene has CDR1 DFQATT and CDR2 SNEGSKA (reference sequence).

The chain combines TRBV6-6 with TRBJ1-6; D unclear. Germline loops: CDR1 MNHNY, CDR2 SVGAGI (reference sequence). The germline V and J ends were trimmed by 2 bases and 0 bases, with 8 bases remaining between them. The CDR3 runs 16 residues. DNA for the CDR3: TGTGCCAGCAGTTACACAGTGAGCTCCTATAATTCACCCCTCCACTTT. As protein: CASSYTVSSYNSPLHF.

As for this clonotype: This may arise from a read error, as a much more abundant clone is one base away. The chain couples TRBV5-1 to TRBJ2-5; D not resolved. CDR1 and CDR2 from the germline V gene are SGHRS and YFSETQ. The CDR3 consists of 13 residues. V was cut by 3 bases and J by 11 bases, with 17 bases left in between. In DNA, the CDR3 is TGCGCCAGCAGCTCTCAGACCGGTGGTGGGCAGTACTTC. Residues: CASSSQTGGGQYF.

In this sample, this clonotype turned up a few times. This chain connects TRBV10-3 to TRBJ2-6, with D maybe TRBD1 (6 bases). V lost 10 bases and J lost 2, with 9 bases in between. The CDR3 extends over 13 amino acids. Germline loops: CDR1 ENHRY, CDR2 SYGVKD. The CDR3: CATHRAGANVLTF. As DNA, the CDR3 is TGTGCCACTCACAGGGCTGGGGCCAACGTCCTGACTTTC.

This clonotype was recorded a few times. The chain recombines TRBV5-1 with TRBJ2-3; 7 nucleotides match TRBD2. J was trimmed by 6 bases and V by 5 bases; bases with no gene match: 12. Germline CDR1 reads SGHRS; CDR2 reads YFSETQ. The CDR3 covers 15 residues. The CDR3 reads CASSREAGYMDTQYF. CDR3 DNA sequence: TGCGCCAGCAGTCGGGAGGCAGGGTATATGGATACGCAGTATTTT.

The V call is TRBV5-1, the J call TRBJ2-5, with TRBD1 matching 9 bases. Germline CDR1 reads SGHRS; CDR2 reads YFSETQ. V was clipped by 1 base and J by 1 base; unmatched bases: 11. The CDR3 has 18 amino acids. CDR3 sequence (DNA): TGCGCCAGCAGCTTGTTGGGGGGACAGGGATACATCCAAGAGACCCAGTACTTC. Translating gives CASSLLGGQGYIQETQYF.

The rearrangement uses TRBV7-2 and TRBJ1-2; no definite D call. This CDR3 has 15 amino acids. From germline, CDR1 is SGHTA and CDR2 FQGNSA. V lost 4 bases and J lost 7, with 19 bases in between. CDR3: CASSYEGLPLGGYTF. DNA for the CDR3: TGTGCCAGCAGCTACGAAGGACTCCCTCTCGGTGGCTACACCTTC.

The V gene is TRBV28, the J gene TRBJ2-6; D uncertain. Trimming shortened V by 2 bases and J by 0 bases, and 8 bases separated the two germline ends. This CDR3 has 16 residues. Germline V gives CDR1 MDHEN, CDR2 SYDVKM. Here the CDR3 reads CASSLTTASGANVLTF. CDR3 DNA: TGTGCCAGCAGTTTAACCACAGCCTCTGGGGCCAACGTCCTGACTTTC.

The chain carries TRBV20-1 and TRBJ2-6, with 7 nucleotides matching TRBD1. The CDR3 covers 16 residues. The germline CDR1 and CDR2 sequences are DFQATT and SNEGSKA (reference sequence). The J segment lost 0 bases and the V segment lost 6 bases, leaving 8 bases of the junction unmatched. The chain's CDR3 is CSAEQGSLSGANVLTF. The CDR3 bases are TGCAGTGCCGAACAGGGGTCCCTCTCTGGGGCCAACGTCCTGACTTTC.

This clonotype occurred once. The genes are TRBV5-1 and TRBJ2-5; D may correspond to TRBD1 or TRBD2 (5 bases each). The V gene's germline CDR1 is SGHRS and CDR2 YFSETQ. With 4 bases removed from V and 4 bases from J, the gap between germline ends came to 20 bases. The CDR3 runs 16 residues. The CDR3, as DNA: TGCGCCAGCAGCAAGCTGGGCCGGGACGGAGGAGAGACCCAGTACTTC. Translation: CASSKLGRDGGETQYF.

Only a few counts were recorded for this clonotype. The CDR3 nucleotides are TGTGCCAGCAGACCCAGGGACACGCGCACAGATACGCAGTATTTT. It yields the protein CASRPRDTRTDTQYF. V and J are TRBV2 and TRBJ2-3; perhaps TRBD1 as D (6 bases). CDR3 size: 15 residues. Trimming took 6 bases from V and 1 from J, leaving 14 bases between them. Germline CDR1 SNHLY, CDR2 FYNNEI.

This clonotype has just a few counts. V and J are TRBV12-3 or TRBV12-4 and TRBJ2-5; no reliable D call. V lost 5 bases and J 0 bases, leaving 10 bases between the germline ends. This CDR3 has 14 amino acids. CDR3 loop: CASSTDRYQETQYF. The CDR3 DNA is TGTGCCAGCAGTACGGACCGGTACCAAGAGACCCAGTACTTC.

This rearrangement joins TRBV24-1 to TRBJ2-4; 7 bases map to TRBD2. Germline CDR1 is KGHDR and CDR2 is SFDVKD. Trimming took 5 bases from V and 0 from J; bases not matched to a gene: 3. CDR3 length: 15 amino acids. As DNA, the CDR3 is TGTGCCACCAGTGCCGCTAGCGGAGCCAAAAACATTCAGTACTTC. As protein: CATSAASGAKNIQYF.

The chain is built from TRBV6-5 and TRBJ2-2; D ambiguous. CDR3 size: 13 residues. V lost 8 bases to trimming and J lost 4 bases, with 11 bases between them. The germline V gene has CDR1 MNHEY and CDR2 SVGAGI. CDR3 nucleotide sequence: TGTGCCAGCTCGAAACCAATCACCGGGGAGCTGTTTTTT. It encodes CASSKPITGELFF.

There are a few counts of this clonotype. This rearrangement joins TRBV10-3 to TRBJ2-5; 8 bases align to TRBD2. The germline CDR1 and CDR2 sequences are ENHRY and SYGVKD. V shed 5 bases and J 6 bases; nucleotides not matched to a gene: 8. The CDR3 covers 14 residues. CDR3 amino acids: CAISSGSEGQTQYF. The DNA of the CDR3 is TGTGCCATCAGTAGCGGGAGCGAGGGACAGACCCAGTACTTC.

This clonotype has a handful of counts. The gene calls are TRBV7-3 and TRBJ2-1, with 9 bases fitting TRBD2. Germline-derived CDR1 and CDR2 are SGHTA and FQGTGA. The CDR3 totals 16 residues. Trimming took 4 bases from V and 7 from J; bases not matched to a gene: 11. The CDR3 DNA follows: TGTGCCAGCAGCTCTCGGGGGGGGACTAGCAGGAATGAGCAGTTCTTC. Amino acid sequence: CASSSRGGTSRNEQFF.

A few counts support this clonotype. The chain employs TRBV28 and TRBJ2-7; possibly TRBD1 for D (6 bases). CDR3 length: 14 amino acids. Germline values: CDR1 MDHEN, CDR2 SYDVKM. The V end lost 6 bases, the J end lost 4 bases, and 16 bases lay between the germline ends. The CDR3 coding sequence is TGTGCCAGCAGGCCGGACAGAAGCGGATACGAGCAGTACTTC. This encodes CASRPDRSGYEQYF. The entire variable domain, with the rest obtained from reference TRBV28 and TRBJ2-7, is as follows: DVKVTQSSRYLVKRTGEKVFLECVQDMDHENMFWYRQDPGLGLRLIYFSYDVKMKEKGDIPEGYSVSREKKERFSLILESASTNQTSMYLCASRPDRSGYEQYFGPGTRLTVT.

The CDR3 coding sequence is TGTGCCAGCGGAGCCTTCCACGAGCAGTACTTC. Translated: CASGAFHEQYF. The chain carries TRBV9 and TRBJ2-7, with no clear D. CDR1 and CDR2 (germline): SGDLS, YYNGEE. This CDR3 comprises 11 residues. V lost 7 bases and J lost 5, with 10 bases in between.

V usage is TRBV5-6 and J usage is TRBJ2-7; no clear D. The V gene's germline CDR1 is SGHDT and CDR2 YYEEEE. V lost 2 bases, J lost 2 bases, and 11 bases lay in between. The CDR3 sequence is 14 residues long. CDR3 residues: CASSFLDSTYEQYF. The CDR3 DNA reads as TGTGCCAGCAGCTTCCTCGATTCAACCTACGAGCAGTACTTC.

This clonotype turned up a few times. This chain joins TRBV3-1 and TRBJ2-7; 7 nucleotides match TRBD2. The trim removed 1 base at V and 2 bases at J, leaving 5 bases unmatched. The germline CDR1 and CDR2 sequences are LGHDT and YNNKEL (reference sequence). The CDR3 has 15 residues. This CDR3 reads CASSQVPSGAYEQYF. The CDR3 DNA reads as TGTGCCAGCAGCCAAGTACCTAGCGGCGCCTACGAGCAGTACTTC.

This clonotype occurred a few times. The chain's CDR3 is CSVGGFPEQYF. The CDR3 nucleotides read TGCAGCGTCGGGGGGTTCCCCGAGCAGTACTTC. The rearrangement joins TRBV29-1 to TRBJ2-5; TRBD2 agrees at 7 bases. The J call may not be correct, given that the DNA end is closer to TRBJ2-7. In germline, CDR1 is SQVTM, CDR2 ANQGSEA. The CDR3 has 11 residues.

The V gene is TRBV13, the J gene TRBJ2-7, with 7 bases fitting TRBD1. The germline CDR1 and CDR2 sequences are PRHDT and FYEKMQ (reference sequence). Germline trimming cut 7 bases from V and 2 bases from J; bases unmatched to any gene: 8. This CDR3 is 14 amino acids long. The CDR3 sequence is CASTLGQEPYEQYF. DNA of the CDR3: TGTGCCAGCACCCTAGGACAGGAGCCCTACGAGCAGTACTTC.